This T cell receptor (beta chain) was sequenced in a study of spatial heterogeneity in lung cancer. This CDR3 contains 13 residues. V lost 5 bases and J lost 8; bases outside the gene matches: 8. TCRdb re-derived calls from the 5' RACE reads in MiXCR, one entry per CDR3 protein. The sample carries about 120,000 distinct CDR3 sequences, approximately 12% recorded once. The time point was: blood at routine non-recurrence follow-up after resection. The input material, whole RNA from tumor, nontumor lung or frozen PBMC, was sequenced unsorted. Sequencing used PBMCs, obtained at follow-up. This clonotype was sampled from a male donor with early-stage non-small cell lung cancer. This chain connects TRBV12-3 or TRBV12-4 to TRBJ1-2; 7 bases are shared with TRBD1. CDR3 DNA sequence: TGTGCCAGCAGTCTACAGGGGCGTAGGGGCTACACCTTC. This encodes CASSLQGRRGYTF.